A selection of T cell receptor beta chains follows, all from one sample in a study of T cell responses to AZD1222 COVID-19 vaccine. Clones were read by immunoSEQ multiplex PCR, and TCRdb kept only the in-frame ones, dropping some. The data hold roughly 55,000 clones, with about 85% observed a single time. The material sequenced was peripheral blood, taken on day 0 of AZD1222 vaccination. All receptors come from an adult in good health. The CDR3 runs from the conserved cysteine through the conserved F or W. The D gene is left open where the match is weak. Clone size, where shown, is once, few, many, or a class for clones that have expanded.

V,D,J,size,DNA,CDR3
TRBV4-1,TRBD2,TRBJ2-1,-,TGCGCCAGCAGCCAAGTCGATAGCGGGGGGGATGAGCAGTTCTTC,CASSQVDSGGDEQFF
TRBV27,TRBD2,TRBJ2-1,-,TGTGCCAGCAGTTTAACGGGCGGGGGGGCCGCTGAGCAGTTCTTC,CASSLTGGGAAEQFF
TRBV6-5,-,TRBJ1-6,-,TGTGCCAGCAGCCGAACAGGGCTTGATTCACCCCTCCACTTT,CASSRTGLDSPLHF
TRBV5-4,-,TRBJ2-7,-,TGTGCCAGCAGCTTGGGTGAGGGAGCCGAGCAGTACTTC,CASSLGEGAEQYF
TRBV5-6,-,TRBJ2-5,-,TGTGCCAGCAGCTTTTTAGGGGGATCGGAGACCCAGTACTTC,CASSFLGGSETQYF
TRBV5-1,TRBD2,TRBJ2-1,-,TGCGCCAGTAGCAGAGACCCGGGACTAGCGGATGAGCAGTTCTTC,CASSRDPGLADEQFF
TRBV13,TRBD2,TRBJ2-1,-,TGTGCCAGCAGCTTAGGGCCCAGCGGGGCCTACAATGAGCAGTTCTTC,CASSLGPSGAYNEQFF
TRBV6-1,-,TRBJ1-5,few,TGTGCCAGCAGTGAAGCCGGCCCGGGGCAGCCCCAGCATTTT,CASSEAGPGQPQHF
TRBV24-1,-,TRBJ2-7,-,TGTGCCACCAGTGATTTGGGAGGCCTCCCGGGCGCCTACGAGCAGTACTTC,CATSDLGGLPGAYEQYF
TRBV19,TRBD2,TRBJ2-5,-,TGTGCCAGCAGACTAGCGGGTGAGACCCAGTACTTC,CASRLAGETQYF
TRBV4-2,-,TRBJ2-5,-,TGTGCCAGCAGCCCCATTCTCGGGGTCCAAGAGACCCAGTACTTC,CASSPILGVQETQYF
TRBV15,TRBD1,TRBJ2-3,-,TGTGCCACCAGCGGGGGCAGGGGGCTGGGGGATACGCAGTATTTT,CATSGGRGLGDTQYF
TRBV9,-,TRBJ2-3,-,TGTGCCAGCAGCGTAGACATGAACCTCAGGGATACGCAGTATTTT,CASSVDMNLRDTQYF
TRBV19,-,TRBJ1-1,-,TGTGCCAGTAGTAGACACGAGGTGAACACTGAAGCTTTCTTT,CASSRHEVNTEAFF
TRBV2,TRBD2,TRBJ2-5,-,TGTGCCAGCAGGGCCTTTACTAGCGGGGGCGCCCAGTACTTC,CASRAFTSGGAQYF
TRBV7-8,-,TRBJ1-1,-,TGTGCCAGCAGCACCCCGGGGGACCTAGCTTTCTTT,CASSTPGDLAFF
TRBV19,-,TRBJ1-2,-,TGTGCCAGTAGTGCGGGGGCAGGTGGCTACACCTTC,CASSAGAGGYTF
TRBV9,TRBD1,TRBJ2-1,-,TGTGCCAGCAGCGTAGATTGGACAGGGGGTTACAATGAGCAGTTCTTC,CASSVDWTGGYNEQFF
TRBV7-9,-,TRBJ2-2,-,TGTGCCAGCAGCTTAACCGGGGGCCCGGCCGGGGAGCTGTTTTTT,CASSLTGGPAGELFF
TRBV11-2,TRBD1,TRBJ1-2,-,TGTGCCAGCACCCAATATCGACAGGGTTGGGCTAACTATGGCTACACCTTC,CASTQYRQGWANYGYTF
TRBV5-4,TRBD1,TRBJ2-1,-,TGTGCCAGCCACACCCCGGGACAGGGTTCTGAGCAGTTCTTC,CASHTPGQGSEQFF
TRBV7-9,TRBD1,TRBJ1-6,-,TGTGCCAGCAGCCTATCAGGGGGACGGAGAAATTCACCCCTCCACTTT,CASSLSGGRRNSPLHF
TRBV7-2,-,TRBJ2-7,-,TGTGCCAGCAGCTTAGAGTCGTGGGGGTTACCGTACTTC,CASSLESWGLPYF
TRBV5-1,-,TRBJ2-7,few,TGCGCCAGCAGCTTGGGGGACCAGGGACCTAAGTACTTC,CASSLGDQGPKYF
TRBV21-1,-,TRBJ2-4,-,TGTGCCAGCAACAATTCCGCGGGTGACAGGGACGAGGAAAACATTCAGTACTTC,CASNNSAGDRDEENIQYF
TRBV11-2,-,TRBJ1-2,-,TGTGCCAGCAGCTCCACCCGACGGGCTAACTATGGCTACACCTTC,CASSSTRRANYGYTF
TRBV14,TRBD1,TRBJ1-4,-,TGTGCCAGCAGCCCCCACGGGGGGACAGGGGAAAAACTGTTTTTT,CASSPHGGTGEKLFF
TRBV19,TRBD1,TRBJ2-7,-,TGTGCCAGTAGTGACAGGGGCGCGGGTGGCGAGCAGTACTTC,CASSDRGAGGEQYF